Listed below are T cell receptor beta chains from one sample, sequenced in a study of T cells in localized non-small cell lung cancer. Generated by immunoSEQ multiplex PCR, the TCRdb table keeps only in-frame clones and is missing some. The table records about 41,000 clones, 88% of them present only once. Sample: peripheral blood, taken before any cancer treatment. The receptors were gathered from a female donor of 60 years or more with stage I squamous cell lung carcinoma. Each CDR3 is given without its conserved first and last residue. Fields, in order: J gene, V gene, CDR3 protein.

J gene: TRBJ2-2
V gene: TRBV29-1
CDR3 protein: SVEASGLAGGRGGELF

J gene: TRBJ2-6
V gene: TRBV5-1
CDR3 protein: ASSPGQVREANVLT

J gene: TRBJ2-7
V gene: TRBV18
CDR3 protein: ASSPPSQRGSSSYEQY

J gene: TRBJ2-2
V gene: TRBV14
CDR3 protein: ASSRQITGELF

J gene: TRBJ1-1
V gene: TRBV6-5
CDR3 protein: ASNRGEGEAF

J gene: TRBJ1-2
V gene: TRBV6-5
CDR3 protein: ASTEDPFHGYT

J gene: TRBJ1-2
V gene: TRBV15
CDR3 protein: ATSRTVHYGYT

J gene: TRBJ2-7
V gene: TRBV18
CDR3 protein: ASSPRLAGVNEQY

J gene: TRBJ1-1
V gene: TRBV29-1
CDR3 protein: SVLGLTGEKGDTEAF

J gene: TRBJ2-1
V gene: TRBV9
CDR3 protein: ASSALSGRGEQF

J gene: TRBJ2-1
V gene: TRBV7-8
CDR3 protein: ASSLGGSGSREQF

J gene: TRBJ2-2
V gene: TRBV21-1
CDR3 protein: ASRTGSGGGELF

J gene: TRBJ2-1
V gene: TRBV7-3
CDR3 protein: ASSSQRESYNEQF

J gene: TRBJ2-4
V gene: TRBV7-2
CDR3 protein: ASTNRASAKNIQY

J gene: TRBJ2-5
V gene: TRBV11-2
CDR3 protein: ASRARLAGGRETQY

J gene: TRBJ2-6
V gene: TRBV11-2
CDR3 protein: AMPGSGANVLT

J gene: NA
V gene: TRBV7-6
CDR3 protein: ASSLDPAGPLSGRGEQY

J gene: TRBJ1-1
V gene: TRBV9
CDR3 protein: ASSGVGIEAF

J gene: TRBJ1-2
V gene: TRBV13
CDR3 protein: ASSTDPYGYT

J gene: TRBJ2-2
V gene: TRBV11-2
CDR3 protein: ASSLRRPRNTGELF

J gene: TRBJ2-7
V gene: TRBV29-1
CDR3 protein: SVGAQYEQY

J gene: TRBJ2-4
V gene: TRBV6-6
CDR3 protein: ASSYEAVAKNIQY

J gene: TRBJ1-5
V gene: TRBV4-3
CDR3 protein: ASSQDRAGGMQPQH

J gene: TRBJ2-1
V gene: TRBV10-3
CDR3 protein: AISNYAEQF

J gene: TRBJ1-1
V gene: TRBV2
CDR3 protein: ASTPLGVANTEAF

J gene: TRBJ1-4
V gene: TRBV25-1
CDR3 protein: ASGEGGTNEKLF

J gene: TRBJ1-1
V gene: TRBV15
CDR3 protein: ATSRDPGAEAF

J gene: TRBJ2-2
V gene: TRBV5-1
CDR3 protein: ASSFGGTSGNTGELF

J gene: TRBJ2-4
V gene: TRBV7-2
CDR3 protein: ASSLDGLAKNIQY

J gene: TRBJ2-4
V gene: TRBV4-1
CDR3 protein: ASSQDTGGSNIQY

J gene: TRBJ2-3
V gene: TRBV2
CDR3 protein: ASRALAGFSTDTQY

J gene: TRBJ1-2
V gene: TRBV5-4
CDR3 protein: ASSLVGVEGYT

J gene: TRBJ1-4
V gene: TRBV28
CDR3 protein: ASSGSGQGATNEKLF

J gene: TRBJ2-5
V gene: TRBV6-6
CDR3 protein: ASSYSWGSQETQY

J gene: TRBJ1-3
V gene: TRBV21-1
CDR3 protein: ASSSIRGRFPGNTIY

J gene: TRBJ1-5
V gene: TRBV5-5
CDR3 protein: ASSLASGNQPQH

J gene: TRBJ2-1
V gene: TRBV7-7
CDR3 protein: ASSHAASGTYNEQF

J gene: TRBJ2-2
V gene: TRBV21-1
CDR3 protein: ASSLYRLDTGELF

J gene: TRBJ2-2
V gene: TRBV15
CDR3 protein: ATSRDGGRPAGELF

J gene: TRBJ1-1
V gene: TRBV27
CDR3 protein: ASSLSRSNTEAF

J gene: TRBJ1-2
V gene: TRBV7-3
CDR3 protein: ASSPTPGIAENYGYT

J gene: TRBJ2-5
V gene: TRBV7-3
CDR3 protein: ASSLSPGSETQY

J gene: TRBJ1-6
V gene: TRBV25-1
CDR3 protein: ASSRAGNSPLH

J gene: TRBJ2-2
V gene: TRBV19
CDR3 protein: ASSRNRGNTGELF

J gene: TRBJ2-1
V gene: TRBV10-3
CDR3 protein: ASTGGLAEDEQF

J gene: TRBJ2-2
V gene: TRBV9
CDR3 protein: ASSPLAWTGELF

J gene: TRBJ2-7
V gene: TRBV11-2
CDR3 protein: ASSLDLGGGYEQY

J gene: TRBJ2-7
V gene: TRBV6-5
CDR3 protein: ASSDRWSSYEQY